This TCR beta chain emerged from a study of shared clonotypes between healthy human individuals. Across the whole study: Three CD4 naive, three CD4 memory, two CD8 naive and one CD8 memory plate were used per donor. Findings of the study overall: Naive subsets generally exceeded memory subsets in estimated richness.

This clone appeared once. Its antigen is not identified. Once extracted for a subset, genomic DNA was divided evenly among several immunoSEQ plates. The data were produced by immunoSEQ multiplex PCR, yet TCRdb's version contains in-frame clones alone and is incomplete. The sample contains about a million clones, 60% to 80% of which appear only once. Splitting the CD4+ cells yielded a CD45RA+ naive subset and a CD45RA-negative memory subset. The germline V gene encodes CDR1 MNHEY and CDR2 SVGAGI. The CDR3 length is 15 residues. The V gene lost 1 base and the J gene lost 2 bases, with 11 bases spanning the gap.

The sequencing sample was made of memory CD4+ T cells sorted from blood. Subset meaning: CD45RA-negative fraction. The sequence was obtained from a man younger than 35 in good health. The rearrangement links TRBV6-5 to TRBJ1-2, with unresolved D. In DNA, the CDR3 is TGTGCCAGCAGTTACTGGGGTCGGACCAACTATGGCTACACCTTC. Translation: CASSYWGRTNYGYTF.